The entry below describes one TCR beta chain. This sample was taken from a study of blood T cell repertoires in COVID-19. Looking at the study overall: Acute and convalescent COVID-19 specimens originated in the United States, Italy and Spain. Sources were T cells, B-cell-depleted T cells, or PBMCs; the material itself was cDNA or gDNA.

Original processing notes: Amplification from reference gene primers served as the basis for estimated nucleated cell counts. Clones were sequenced by immunoSEQ multiplex PCR, and TCRdb holds only the in-frame ones, with some missing. V, J and clone size were drawn from that table, and D and trimming were deduced from the DNA. The data show 98,000 or so clones, about four fifths seen once. Trimming pared 0 bases from V and 7 bases from J, leaving 11 bases between. This CDR3 is 14 amino acids long. CDR1 and CDR2 from the germline V gene are SGDLS and YYNGEE. The TCR sequence derives from a man aged 60 to 75 with acute or convalescent COVID-19. The V gene is TRBV9, the J gene TRBJ1-5; D not certain. Sequencing used peripheral blood. The CDR3 nucleotides are TGTGCCAGCAGCGTAGGAGGGTACCGGCAGCCCCAGCATTTT. Amino acids: CASSVGGYRQPQHF.